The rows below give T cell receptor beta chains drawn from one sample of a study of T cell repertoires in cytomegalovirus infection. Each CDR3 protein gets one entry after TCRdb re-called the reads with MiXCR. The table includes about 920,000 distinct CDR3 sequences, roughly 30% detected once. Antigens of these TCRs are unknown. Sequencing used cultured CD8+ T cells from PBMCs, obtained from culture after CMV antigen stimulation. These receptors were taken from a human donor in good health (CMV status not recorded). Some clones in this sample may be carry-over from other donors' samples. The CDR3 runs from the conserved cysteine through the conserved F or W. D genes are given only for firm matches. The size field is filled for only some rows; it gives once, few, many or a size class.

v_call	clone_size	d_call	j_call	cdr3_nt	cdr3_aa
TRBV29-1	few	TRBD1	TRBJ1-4	TGCAGCGTTGAAGATCTTGGGGGGACAGGGAATGAAAAACTGTTTTTT	CSVEDLGGTGNEKLFF
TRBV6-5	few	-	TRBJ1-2	TGTGCCAGCAGTTACCAGGGACTCTATGGCTACACCTTC	CASSYQGLYGYTF
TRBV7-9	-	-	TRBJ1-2	TGTGCCCATGGAGACCGGAGCTATGGCTACACCTTC	CAHGDRSYGYTF
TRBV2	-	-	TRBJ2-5	TGTGCCAGCAGTGAAGCAATCGGGTATCGGACCCAGTACTTC	CASSEAIGYRTQYF
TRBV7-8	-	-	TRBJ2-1	TGTGCCAGCAGTGCCTGGGCGGGGGCTTACAATGAGCAGTTCTTC	CASSAWAGAYNEQFF
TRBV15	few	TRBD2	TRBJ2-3	TGTGCCACCAGCAGAGGAATAGCGGGGGGTCCAGATACGCAGTATTTT	CATSRGIAGGPDTQYF
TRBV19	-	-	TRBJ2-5	TGTGCCAGTAGTATAGGAGCAGGGGACGGAGAGACCCAGTACTTC	CASSIGAGDGETQYF
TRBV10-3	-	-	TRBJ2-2	TGTGCCACCCGGACACCAGCGAACACCGGGGAGCTGTTTTTT	CATRTPANTGELFF
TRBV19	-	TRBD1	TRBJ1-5	TGTGCCACCACAGGGGCAGAGGGTAGCAATCAGCCCCAGCATTTT	CATTGAEGSNQPQHF
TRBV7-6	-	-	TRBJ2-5	TGTGCCAGCAGCTTAGCGCGGCAGGGTGAGACCCAGTACTTC	CASSLARQGETQYF
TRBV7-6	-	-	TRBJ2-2	TGTGCCAGCAGCCCGGGGGGCGCCACCGGGGAGCTGTTTTTT	CASSPGGATGELFF
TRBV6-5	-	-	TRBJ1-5	TGTGCCGCAGCCCGGGGGTTCGGGCAGCCCCAGCATTTT	CAAARGFGQPQHF
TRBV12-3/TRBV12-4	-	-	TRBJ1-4	TGTGCCAGCAGTTTATCCTTTCCTGAAAAACTGTTTTTT	CASSLSFPEKLFF
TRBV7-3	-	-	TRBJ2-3	TGTGCCAGCAGCTTAAACGGAGGGACGGCAGATACGCAGTATTTT	CASSLNGGTADTQYF
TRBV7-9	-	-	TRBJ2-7	TGTGCCAGCAGCTTGAGCAGGACGGACCCCTACGAGCAGTACTTC	CASSLSRTDPYEQYF
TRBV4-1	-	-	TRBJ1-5	TGCGCCAGCAGCCACGAGTTCAATCAGCCCCAGCATTTT	CASSHEFNQPQHF
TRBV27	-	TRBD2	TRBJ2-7	TGTGCCAGCAGTTTATTGGCGGGGGGTTTATACGAGCAGTACTTC	CASSLLAGGLYEQYF
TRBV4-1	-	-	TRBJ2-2	TGCGCCAGCAGCCAAGATCGTACTACCGGGGAGCTGTTTTTT	CASSQDRTTGELFF
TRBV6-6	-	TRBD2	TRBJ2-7	TGTGCCAGCAGTTACATCCAGCGGGGGGACTACGAGCAGTACTTC	CASSYIQRGDYEQYF
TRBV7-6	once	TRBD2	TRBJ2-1	TGTGCCAGCAGCTTAGCCCTCGGGGGGGGCCCCTACAATGAGCAGTTCTTC	CASSLALGGGPYNEQFF
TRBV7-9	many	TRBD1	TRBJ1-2	TGTGCCAGCAGCTTTCTCCGGGACAGGGACAACTATGGCTACACCTTC	CASSFLRDRDNYGYTF
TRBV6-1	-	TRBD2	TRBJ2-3	TGTGCCAGCAGCAGGACTAGCGGTTCTGTCAGCACAGATACGCAGTATTTT	CASSRTSGSVSTDTQYF
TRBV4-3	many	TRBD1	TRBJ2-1	TGCGCCAGCAGCCAAGATAAGGGGGCTGGTGAGCAGTTCTTC	CASSQDKGAGEQFF
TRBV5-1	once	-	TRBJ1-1	TGCGCCAGCAGCTCCCGTATGGGGGCTTTCTTT	CASSSRMGAFF
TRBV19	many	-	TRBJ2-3	TGTGCCAGTAGTATGGAAGGAGCCCGCACAGATACGCAGTATTTT	CASSMEGARTDTQYF
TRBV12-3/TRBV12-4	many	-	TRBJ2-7	TGTGCCAGCAGTGCCAGCGGGACAGCCTACGAGCAGTACTTC	CASSASGTAYEQYF
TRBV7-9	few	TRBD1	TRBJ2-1	TGTGCCAGCAGCTTAGCAGCCCGACAGGGACACTTTTACAATGAGCAGTTCTTC	CASSLAARQGHFYNEQFF
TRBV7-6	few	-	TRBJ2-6	TGTGCCAGCAGCTTCAAGGACACAGCTCCCTCTGGGGCCAACGTCCTGACTTTC	CASSFKDTAPSGANVLTF
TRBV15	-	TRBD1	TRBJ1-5	TGTGCCACCAGCAGATCCGGACAGGGCAATCAGCCCCAGCATTTT	CATSRSGQGNQPQHF
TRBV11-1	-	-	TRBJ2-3	TGTGCCAGCAGCTTAAGGGCCCCCTACGGGGACAGCACAGATACGCAGTATTTT	CASSLRAPYGDSTDTQYF
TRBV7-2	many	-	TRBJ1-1	TGTGCCAGCAGCTGGGGTGGGTCCACTGAAGCTTTCTTT	CASSWGGSTEAFF
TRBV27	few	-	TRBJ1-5	TGTGCCAGCAGTTTTATAATCAATCAGCCCCAGCATTTT	CASSFIINQPQHF
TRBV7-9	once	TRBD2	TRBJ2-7	TGTGCCAGCCAGCATGCCAACGGGGGGGGCCAGGAGCAGTACTTC	CASQHANGGGQEQYF
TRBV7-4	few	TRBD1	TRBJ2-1	TGTGCCAGCAGCCCACCGGGACAGGGAAACAATGAGCAGTTCTTC	CASSPPGQGNNEQFF
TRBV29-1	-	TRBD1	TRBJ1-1	TGCAGCGTTCGACCCGGACAGGGCCTGAACACTGAAGCTTTCTTT	CSVRPGQGLNTEAFF
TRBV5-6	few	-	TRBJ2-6	TGTGCCAGCAGGCCTATTGTCGGGGCGGCCAACGTCCTGACTTTC	CASRPIVGAANVLTF
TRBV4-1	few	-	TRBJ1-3	TGCGCCAGCAGATACAGCGGGAGCTCTGGAAACACCATATATTTT	CASRYSGSSGNTIYF
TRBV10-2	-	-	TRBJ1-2	TGCGCCAGCAGTGAAGGGGGTTCCTATGGCTACACCTTC	CASSEGGSYGYTF
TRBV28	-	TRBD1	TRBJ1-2	TGTGCCAGCAGTTTAACCCTACAGGGGACAGCTAACTATGGCTACACCTTC	CASSLTLQGTANYGYTF
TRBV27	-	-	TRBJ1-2	TGTGCCAGCAGCCAGACCGGGGCCTCCTATGGCTACACCTTC	CASSQTGASYGYTF
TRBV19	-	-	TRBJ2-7	TGTGCCAGTAGGGAGACTGGACAGAACTACGAGCAGTACTTC	CASRETGQNYEQYF
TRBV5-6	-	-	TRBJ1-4	TGTGCCAGCAGCTTGGGGATCGGGGCGGCTAATGAAAAACTGTTTTTT	CASSLGIGAANEKLFF
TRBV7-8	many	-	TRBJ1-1	TGTGCCAGCAGCTTAGGAACAGCTCCAAACACTGAAGCTTTCTTT	CASSLGTAPNTEAFF
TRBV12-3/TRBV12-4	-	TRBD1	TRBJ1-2	TGTGCCAGCACCTTTCAGGGGGGACCCTATGGCTACACCTTC	CASTFQGGPYGYTF
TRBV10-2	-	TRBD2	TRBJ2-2	TGCGCCAGCGTCGGACTAGCGGGTGACCCGGACACCGGGGAGCTGTTTTTT	CASVGLAGDPDTGELFF
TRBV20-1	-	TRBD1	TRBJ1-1	TGCAGTGCTAGGGGACAGGGGGTTCTGAACACTGAAGCTTTCTTT	CSARGQGVLNTEAFF
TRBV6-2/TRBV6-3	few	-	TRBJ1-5	TGTGCCAGCAGTTACCCGGGAATTTTTAATCAGCCCCAGCATTTT	CASSYPGIFNQPQHF
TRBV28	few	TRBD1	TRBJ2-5	TGTGCCAGCAGTTTAGGGACAGGGGGCGTGGAGACCCAGTACTTC	CASSLGTGGVETQYF
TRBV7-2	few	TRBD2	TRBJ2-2	TGTGCCAGCAGCTTAGTACTAGCGGGGGTCGGAACCGGGGAGCTGTTTTTT	CASSLVLAGVGTGELFF
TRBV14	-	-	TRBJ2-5	TGTGCCAGCAGCCAAGGGGCCTCAAAGTACCAAGAGACCCAGTACTTC	CASSQGASKYQETQYF
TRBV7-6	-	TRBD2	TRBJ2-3	TGTGCCAGCAGCCCCCCGGGGGGGGCCACAGATACGCAGTATTTT	CASSPPGGATDTQYF
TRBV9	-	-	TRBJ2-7	TGTGCCAGCAGCGTAGAGGGTAGCGGAGTCTACGAGCAGTACTTC	CASSVEGSGVYEQYF
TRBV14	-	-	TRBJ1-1	TGTGCCAGCAGCCAAGTTGCGCCTGAAGCTTTCTTT	CASSQVAPEAFF
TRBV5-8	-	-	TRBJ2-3	TGTGCCAGCAGCTTGGACCCCTCGGCTCCAGATACGCAGTATTTT	CASSLDPSAPDTQYF
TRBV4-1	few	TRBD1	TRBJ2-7	TGCGCCAGCAGCCAGGGGACAGGGTTCCCCTACGAGCAGTACTTC	CASSQGTGFPYEQYF
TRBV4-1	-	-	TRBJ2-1	TGCGCCAGCAGCCAAGTGGGCAGCTCCTACAATGAGCAGTTCTTC	CASSQVGSSYNEQFF
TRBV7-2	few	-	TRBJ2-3	TGTGCCAGCACCATCTCGGCAGATACGCAGTATTTT	CASTISADTQYF
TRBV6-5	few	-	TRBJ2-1	TGTGCCAGCAGTTACTCGCGGGCCCAGGTGTACAATGAGCAGTTCTTC	CASSYSRAQVYNEQFF
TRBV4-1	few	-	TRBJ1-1	TGCGCCAGCAGCCAAGAAAGGGCCAGGGAGTATCGGGTGAACACTGAAGCTTTCTTT	CASSQERAREYRVNTEAFF